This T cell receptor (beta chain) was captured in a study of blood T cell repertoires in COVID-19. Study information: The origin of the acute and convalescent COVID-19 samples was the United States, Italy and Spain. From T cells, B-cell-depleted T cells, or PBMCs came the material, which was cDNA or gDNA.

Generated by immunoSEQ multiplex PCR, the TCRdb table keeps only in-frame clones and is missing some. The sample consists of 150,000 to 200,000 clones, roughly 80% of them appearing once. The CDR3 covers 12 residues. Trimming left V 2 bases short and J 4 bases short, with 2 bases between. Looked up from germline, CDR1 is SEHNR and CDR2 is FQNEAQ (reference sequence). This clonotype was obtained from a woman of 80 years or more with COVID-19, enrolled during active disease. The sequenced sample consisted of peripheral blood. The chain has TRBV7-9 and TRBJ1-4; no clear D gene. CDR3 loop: CASSLLNEKLFF. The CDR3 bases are TGTGCCAGCAGCTTACTTAATGAAAAACTGTTTTTT.